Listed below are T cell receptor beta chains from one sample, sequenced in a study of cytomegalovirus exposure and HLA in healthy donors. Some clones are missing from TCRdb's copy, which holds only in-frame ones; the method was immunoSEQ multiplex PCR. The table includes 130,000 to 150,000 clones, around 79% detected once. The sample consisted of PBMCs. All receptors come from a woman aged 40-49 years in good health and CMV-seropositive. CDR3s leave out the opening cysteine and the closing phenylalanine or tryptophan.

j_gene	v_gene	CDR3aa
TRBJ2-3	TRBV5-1	ASSLDGRGTDTQY
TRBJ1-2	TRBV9	ASSPPAGGSGYT
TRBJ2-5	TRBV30	AWTNPGGTQY
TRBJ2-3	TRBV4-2	ASSQGGVGGTQY
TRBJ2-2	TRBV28	ASRYDSRNTGELF
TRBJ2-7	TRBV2	ASSEEPGYEQY
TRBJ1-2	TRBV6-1	ASSKLPVSSKGYT
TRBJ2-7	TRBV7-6	ASTIRPGMIYEQY
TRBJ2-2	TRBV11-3	ASSPRRGFGTGELF
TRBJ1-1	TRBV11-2	ASSLLSGGRPEAF